The 32 T cell receptor beta chains below were found in one sample sequenced in a study of beta chain features in type 1 diabetes. The sequenced template was cDNA made from the entire isolated RNA. Generated by immunoSEQ multiplex PCR, the TCRdb table keeps only in-frame clones and is missing some. There are about 290,000 clones in the sample; under 8.5% occur only once, and about 0.93% lies in the top ten. The sample taken for sequencing was central memory CD4+ T cells from blood. Receptor source: a woman between 18 and 30 years old in good health.

The rearrangement uses TRBV6-6 and TRBJ2-3; the match to TRBD2 covers 10 bases. This CDR3 is built from 16 residues. Trimming removed 2 bases from V and 1 base from J; junction bases left unmatched: 3. The germline V gene encodes CDR1 MNHNY and CDR2 SVGAGI (reference sequence). CDR3 residues: CASSYVAGGGTDTQYF. The CDR3 DNA is TGTGCCAGCAGTTACGTAGCGGGAGGAGGCACAGATACGCAGTATTTT.

This clone was detected only a few times. CDR3 in amino acids: CASSFQGSGSSYEQFF. The CDR3 DNA sequence: TGTGCCAGCAGCTTTCAAGGGAGCGGGAGTAGCTATGAGCAGTTCTTC. The chain employs TRBV7-2 and TRBJ2-1; TRBD2 matches 8 bases. The CDR3 consists of 16 residues. Per the germline V gene, CDR1 is SGHTA and CDR2 is FQGNSA. The junction had 12 bases not matched to a gene; V was cut back by 3 bases and J by 8 bases.

A single count supports this clone. One base away lies a much larger clone, so this may be a sequencing read error. Other DNA sequences in this specimen translate into the identical CDR3. The chain is built from TRBV28 and TRBJ2-3, with unresolved D. The V gene's germline CDR1 is MDHEN and CDR2 SYDVKM. V lost 5 bases and J 8 bases, leaving 11 bases between the germline ends. The CDR3 is 12 amino acids. CDR3 DNA: TGTGCCAGCAGTACTGTAGATGGTACGCAGTATTTT. Translating it yields CASSTVDGTQYF.

This sequence joins TRBV7-9 and TRBJ1-1; a weak D match, TRBD1 (5 bases). V was cut by 5 bases and J by 3 bases, with 13 bases left in between. Germline-derived CDR1 and CDR2 are SEHNR and FQNEAQ (reference sequence). The CDR3 totals 14 residues. Written as DNA, the CDR3 is TGTGCCAGCAGCGCTCTGGGGGGTGACACTGAAGCTTTCTTT. Encoded protein: CASSALGGDTEAFF.

The gene calls are TRBV7-9 and TRBJ1-1; maybe TRBD1 (6 bases). In germline, CDR1 is SEHNR, CDR2 FQNEAQ (reference sequence). V lost 5 bases and J lost 7, with 17 bases in between. The CDR3 consists of 14 residues. The CDR3 here is CASSRPGTKNEAFF. The CDR3 DNA reads as TGTGCCAGCAGCCGCCCTGGGACAAAGAATGAAGCTTTCTTT.

The chain is built from TRBV27 and TRBJ2-1; D unclear. Looked up from germline, CDR1 is MNHEY and CDR2 is SMNVEV (reference sequence). The CDR3 length is 14 residues. Trimming pared 3 bases from V and 5 bases from J, leaving 11 bases between. The CDR3 DNA sequence: TGTGCCAGCAGTTTTTCCCAACCCAACAATGAGCAGTTCTTC. This codes for CASSFSQPNNEQFF.

This clone was seen only a few times. The V gene is TRBV19, the J gene TRBJ2-7; D gene uncertain. The CDR3 runs 14 residues. In germline, CDR1 is LNHDA, CDR2 SQIVND (reference sequence). V lost 6 bases to trimming and J lost 7 bases, with 19 bases between them. For the CDR3, the DNA is TGTGCCAGTAGCTCCAAGGCCCCTCGTAGGGAGCAGTACTTC. Encoded protein: CASSSKAPRREQYF.

This clone was seen ten or more times. The chain combines TRBV7-2 with TRBJ2-1; TRBD2 agrees at 10 bases. The length of the CDR3 is 19 residues. V lost 5 bases and J lost 2; bases outside the gene matches: 15. CDR1 and CDR2 (germline): SGHTA, FQGNSA. CDR3 nucleotide sequence: TGTGCCAGCAGCAGGGGCGGGCAGATTAGCGGGGGGACCTACAATGAGCAGTTCTTC. Protein sequence: CASSRGGQISGGTYNEQFF.

This rearrangement joins TRBV7-2 to TRBJ2-3; D is unresolved. Germline CDR1 and CDR2: SGHTA and FQGNSA. The CDR3 is 16 amino acids. Trimming removed 5 bases at V and 4 bases at J, with 19 bases between. CDR3 amino acids: CASSQERPGNSDTQYF. The CDR3 DNA reads as TGTGCCAGCAGCCAAGAGCGCCCCGGAAATTCAGATACGCAGTATTTT.

The rearrangement uses TRBV7-2 and TRBJ1-5; D is perhaps TRBD1 (6 bases). This CDR3 is built from 14 residues. CDR1 is SGHTA and CDR2 is FQGNSA in the germline V gene. V dropped 2 bases and J dropped 7 bases, with 12 bases sitting between them. The DNA of the CDR3 is TGTGCCAGCAGCTTATCGGGGGGCAGGCAGCCCCAGCATTTT. Its protein product is CASSLSGGRQPQHF.

This clone was seen many times. V usage is TRBV10-3 and J usage is TRBJ2-5; TRBD1 aligns across 8 bases. The CDR3 spans 12 residues. The V and J ends lost 11 bases and 4 bases, in that order; junction bases with no gene match: 6. Per germline, CDR1 ENHRY and CDR2 SYGVKD. CDR3 in amino acids: CAVSRGPETQYF. CDR3 in DNA: TGTGCCGTTTCCAGGGGGCCAGAGACCCAGTACTTC.

The sample holds many counts of this clone. The genes are TRBV27 and TRBJ2-7, with TRBD1 matching 7 bases. Germline V CDR1 and CDR2: MNHEY, SMNVEV (reference sequence). Trimming took 8 bases from V and 4 from J; bases not matched to a gene: 11. CDR3 length: 14 residues. As DNA, the CDR3 is TGTGCCAGCGGAAGAGAAGGGGGCCTTTACGAGCAGTACTTC. It is translated as CASGREGGLYEQYF.

The rearrangement joins TRBV7-2 to TRBJ2-7, with D possibly being TRBD1 or TRBD2 (6 bases each). The CDR3 sequence is 15 residues long. CDR1 is SGHTA, CDR2 FQGNSA, per germline. The V and J ends lost 4 bases and 5 bases respectively, with 18 bases between them. The CDR3: CASSSVGGLGNEQYF. In DNA form, the CDR3 reads TGTGCCAGCAGCTCCGTAGGGGGACTCGGGAACGAGCAGTACTTC.

The genes are TRBV5-1 and TRBJ2-3; 8 positions match TRBD1. Germline loops: CDR1 SGHRS, CDR2 YFSETQ. This CDR3 region has 15 residues. V gave up 8 bases and J gave up 0 bases; unmatched junction bases: 8. The CDR3 protein is CASCTGGRSTDTQYF. DNA for the CDR3: TGCGCCAGTTGCACAGGGGGGCGTAGCACAGATACGCAGTATTTT.

This clone turned up a few times. A much larger clone differs from this one at a single base, so this may be a read error. The gene calls are TRBV4-2 and TRBJ2-7; 10 positions agree with TRBD1. CDR3 length equals 14 residues. The trim removed 3 bases at V and 4 bases at J, leaving 3 bases unmatched. CDR1 and CDR2 (germline): LGHNA, YNFKEQ. CDR3 DNA sequence: TGTGCCAGCAGCCATCGGACAGGGGGATACGAGCAGTACGTC. This encodes CASSHRTGGYEQYV.

This clone occurred a few times. This chain joins TRBV28 and TRBJ2-7; 8 nucleotides agree with TRBD1. Per the germline V gene, CDR1 is MDHEN and CDR2 is SYDVKM. J was trimmed by 4 bases and V by 4 bases; bases with no gene match: 6. The CDR3 contains 14 residues. This chain's CDR3 is CASSSPGGRYEQYV. Here the CDR3 DNA reads TGTGCCAGCAGTTCCCCAGGGGGCCGTTACGAGCAGTACGTC.

This clone showed up just a few times. This chain connects TRBV7-2 to TRBJ2-7; 8 bases align to TRBD2. Trimming took 4 bases from V and 4 from J; bases not matched to a gene: 9. Germline V lookup: CDR1 SGHTA, CDR2 FQGNSA. The CDR3 is 15 amino acids. The CDR3 DNA is TGTGCCAGCAGCTCCCGGAGAGCGGGGGAATACGAGCAGTACTTC. It translates to CASSSRRAGEYEQYF.

This clone was seen a few times. This rearrangement joins TRBV2 to TRBJ2-3; 7 bases map to TRBD1. The CDR3 extends over 16 amino acids. Germline CDR1 is SNHLY and CDR2 is FYNNEI. The V and J ends lost 6 bases and 6 bases, in that order; junction bases with no gene match: 15. In nucleotides, the CDR3 is TGTGCCAGCAGCCTCCAACAGGGGTCAAGGTTGGATACGCAGTATTTT. Its protein product is CASSLQQGSRLDTQYF.

This clone was counted ten times or more. The V call is TRBV10-3, the J call TRBJ2-1; the match to TRBD2 covers 11 bases. The germline gives CDR1 ENHRY, CDR2 SYGVKD. After removal of 3 bases from V and 7 bases from J, the junction contained 5 bases not matched to a gene. The CDR3 length is 15 residues. This chain's CDR3 is CAISDELAGANEQFF. The CDR3 DNA reads as TGTGCCATCAGTGACGAACTAGCGGGGGCGAATGAGCAGTTCTTC.

The chain links TRBV7-2 to TRBJ2-5; D might be TRBD1 (6 bases). Between the trimmed V and J ends, which lost 5 bases and 2 bases, there was a span of 15 bases. Looked up from germline, CDR1 is SGHTA and CDR2 is FQGNSA. This CDR3 is built from 15 residues. The CDR3 reads CASSARHRVQETQYF. CDR3 bases: TGTGCCAGCAGCGCCAGACACAGGGTACAAGAGACCCAGTACTTC. Variable domain in full (rest from reference TRBV7-2 and TRBJ2-5): GAGVSQSPSNKVTEKGKDVELRCDPISGHTALYWYRQSLGQGLEFLIYFQGNSAPDKSGLPSDRFSAERTGGSVSTLTIQRTQQEDSAVYLCASSARHRVQETQYFGPGTRLLVL.

This clone was observed at least ten times. The chain is built from TRBV4-1 and TRBJ2-1; maybe TRBD2 (6 bases). V was shortened by 4 bases and J by 2 bases, with 15 bases between the two germline ends. Looked up from germline, CDR1 is MGHRA and CDR2 is YSYEKL. This CDR3 spans 16 amino acids. Here the CDR3 reads CASSRRDSGTYNEQFF. The CDR3 DNA is TGCGCCAGCAGCCGCCGGGATAGCGGCACCTACAATGAGCAGTTCTTC.

The sample holds many counts of this clone. The V call is TRBV6-6, the J call TRBJ2-1; tentative D call: TRBD2 (6 bases). Germline CDR1 is MNHNY and CDR2 is SVGAGI (reference sequence). CDR3 length equals 14 residues. Trimming left V 8 bases short and J 4 bases short, with 15 bases between. Written as DNA, the CDR3 is TGTGCCAGCCGTGTGGAGGGGATATACAATGAGCAGTTCTTC. Translating it yields CASRVEGIYNEQFF.

V gene TRBV7-9 combines with J gene TRBJ2-1, with D perhaps TRBD2 (6 bases). CDR1 and CDR2 from the germline V gene are SEHNR and FQNEAQ (reference sequence). Trimming cost V 10 bases and J 4 bases, with 23 bases left between them. CDR3 length: 16 residues. The DNA for the CDR3 is TGTGCCACCCCAATCGAGAGGGAGGAGTTGTACAATGAGCAGTTCTTC. Translated: CATPIEREELYNEQFF.

This chain connects TRBV2 to TRBJ2-3; D remains unclear. Trimming removed 5 bases at V and 1 base at J, with 7 bases between. The CDR3 is made up of 13 amino acids. Germline lookup yields CDR1 SNHLY and CDR2 FYNNEI. CDR3 nucleotide sequence: TGTGCCAGCAGTCAGCTACGCACAGATACGCAGTATTTT. This sequence encodes CASSQLRTDTQYF.

The V call is TRBV5-1, the J call TRBJ2-6; possible D gene TRBD2, 7 bases. Trimming removed 4 bases from V and 0 bases from J, with 20 bases in between. Per germline, CDR1 SGHRS and CDR2 YFSETQ. The length of the CDR3 is 19 residues. The CDR3 bases are TGCGCCAGCAGCGCAAGAACGGGGGGCCCTTCCTCTGGGGCCAACGTCCTGACTTTC. It translates to CASSARTGGPSSGANVLTF.

The CDR3 nucleotides read TGTGCCAGTGAGTCGATGGTAACCTACGAGCAGTACGTC. Its protein product is CASESMVTYEQYV. V and J are TRBV6-6 and TRBJ2-7; D uncertain. The V end was cut by 9 bases, the J end by 2 bases, with 14 bases between. Germline CDR1 reads MNHNY; CDR2 reads SVGAGI (reference sequence). The CDR3 contains 13 residues.

The V and J genes are TRBV28 and TRBJ1-5; 7 bases align to TRBD1. The CDR3 has 15 amino acids. Unmatched junction bases numbered 15, after V lost 10 bases and J lost 6 bases. Germline V gene data show CDR1 as MDHEN and CDR2 as SYDVKM. DNA for the CDR3: TGTGCCACCGGATTGTTAGACAGGGAAAGTCAGCCCCAGCATTTT. It yields the protein CATGLLDRESQPQHF.

A few counts support this clone. V and J are TRBV5-4 and TRBJ1-1, with D unclear. V was shortened by 3 bases and J by 0 bases, with 9 bases between the two germline ends. Germline loops: CDR1 SGHNT, CDR2 YYREEE (reference sequence). The CDR3 has 14 residues. The CDR3 nucleotides are TGTGCCAGCAGCTCCGGAGCTGTGAACACTGAAGCTTTCTTT. Residues: CASSSGAVNTEAFF.

A few counts support this clone. The chain couples TRBV7-2 to TRBJ2-5; D is uncertain. V was clipped by 4 bases and J by 7 bases, with 13 bases between them. The CDR3 runs to 13 residues. The germline gives CDR1 SGHTA, CDR2 FQGNSA. The CDR3: CASSSRSSGTQYF. The DNA of the CDR3 is TGTGCCAGCAGCTCCCGATCCTCTGGGACCCAGTACTTC.

This chain uses TRBV25-1 with TRBJ2-6, with D possibly being TRBD1 or TRBD2 (7 bases each). The CDR3 is 14 amino acids. The V gene's germline CDR1 is MGHDK and CDR2 SYGVNS. The ends were cut back, 6 bases at V and 12 bases at J, with 18 bases in the middle. The CDR3 sequence: CASSGGGGGPVLTF. In DNA form, the CDR3 reads TGTGCCAGCAGCGGAGGGGGCGGGGGCCCCGTCCTGACTTTC.

V usage is TRBV10-2 and J usage is TRBJ1-2; 7 positions agree with TRBD1. V trimming: 6 bases; J trimming: 8 bases; junction bases outside the gene matches: 9. CDR1 and CDR2 (germline): WSHSY, SAAADI. The length of the CDR3 is 13 residues. CDR3 region: CASSPDRAGGYTF. For the CDR3, the DNA is TGCGCCAGCAGCCCAGACAGGGCCGGGGGCTACACCTTC.

V usage is TRBV7-8 and J usage is TRBJ2-5; D may be TRBD2 (7 bases). V lost 2 bases, J lost 5 bases, and 21 bases lay in between. The germline V gene has CDR1 SGHVS and CDR2 FQNEAQ. The length of the CDR3 is 17 residues. CDR3 bases: TGTGCCAGCAGCTTACTGGGAAAGGGGGGGTCGCGCGAGACCCAGTACTTC. This translates into CASSLLGKGGSRETQYF.